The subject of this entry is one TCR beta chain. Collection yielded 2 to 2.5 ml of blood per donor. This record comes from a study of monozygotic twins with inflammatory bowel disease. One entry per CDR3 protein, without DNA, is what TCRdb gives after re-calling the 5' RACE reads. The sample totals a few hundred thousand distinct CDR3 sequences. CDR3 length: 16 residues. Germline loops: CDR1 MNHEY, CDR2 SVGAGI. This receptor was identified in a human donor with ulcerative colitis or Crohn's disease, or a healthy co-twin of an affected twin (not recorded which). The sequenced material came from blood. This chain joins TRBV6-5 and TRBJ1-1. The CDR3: CASSYLGQGSRREAFF.